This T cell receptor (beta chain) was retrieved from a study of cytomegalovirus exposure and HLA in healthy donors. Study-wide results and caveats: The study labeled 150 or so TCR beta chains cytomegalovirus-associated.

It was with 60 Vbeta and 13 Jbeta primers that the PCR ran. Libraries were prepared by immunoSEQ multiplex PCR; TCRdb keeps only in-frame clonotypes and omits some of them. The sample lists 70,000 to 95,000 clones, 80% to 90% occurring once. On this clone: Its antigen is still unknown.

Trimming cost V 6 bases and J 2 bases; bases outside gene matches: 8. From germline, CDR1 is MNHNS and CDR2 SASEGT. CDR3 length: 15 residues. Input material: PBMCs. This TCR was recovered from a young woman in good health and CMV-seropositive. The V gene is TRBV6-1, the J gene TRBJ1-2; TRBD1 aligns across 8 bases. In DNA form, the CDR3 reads TGTGCCAGCAGGCTCAGCAGGGGGCGCAACTATGGCTACACCTTC. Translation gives CASRLSRGRNYGYTF.